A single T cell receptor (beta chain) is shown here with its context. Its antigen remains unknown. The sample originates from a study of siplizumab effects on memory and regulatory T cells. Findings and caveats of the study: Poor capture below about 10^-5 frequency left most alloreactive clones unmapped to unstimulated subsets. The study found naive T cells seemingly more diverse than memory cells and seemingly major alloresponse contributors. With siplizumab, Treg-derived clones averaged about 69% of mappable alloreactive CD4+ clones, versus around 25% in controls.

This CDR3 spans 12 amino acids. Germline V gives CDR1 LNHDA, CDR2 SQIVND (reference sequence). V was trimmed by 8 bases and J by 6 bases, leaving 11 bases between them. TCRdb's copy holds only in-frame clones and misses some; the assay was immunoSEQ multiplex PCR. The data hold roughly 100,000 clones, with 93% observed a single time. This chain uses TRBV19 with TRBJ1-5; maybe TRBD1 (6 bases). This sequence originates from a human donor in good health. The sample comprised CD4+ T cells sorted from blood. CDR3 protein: CASAGGAQPQHF. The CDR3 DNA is TGTGCCAGTGCGGGGGGGGCTCAGCCCCAGCATTTT.